The entry below describes one TCR beta chain. The CDR3 is made up of 14 amino acids. Trimming removed 2 bases from V and 6 bases from J, with 13 bases in between. Germline loops: CDR1 SGHRS, CDR2 YFSETQ. As originally analysed: Estimated nucleated cell counts came from reference gene primer amplification. The table came from immunoSEQ multiplex PCR; TCRdb's copy has only in-frame clones and leaves some out. The D gene and trimming were derived from the DNA, and the V and J assignments and clone size from that table. The table records some 150,000 clones, around 81% of them present only once. This record comes from a study of blood T cell repertoires in COVID-19. Study in general: Sources were T cells, B-cell-depleted T cells, or PBMCs; the material itself was cDNA or gDNA.

The sequencing input was peripheral blood. The TCR was taken from a woman aged 55-70 years with active or convalescent COVID-19. The V call is TRBV5-1, the J call TRBJ2-3, with D perhaps TRBD2 (6 bases). This chain's CDR3 is CASSFTGGVDTQYF. CDR3 DNA sequence: TGCGCCAGCAGCTTCACCGGGGGAGTTGATACGCAGTATTTT.